These 22 T cell receptor beta chains originate from one sample sequenced in a study of blood T cells in healthy people across ages. Sample-barcoded 5' priming and a J-beta primer mix drove a second PCR of about 6 to 12 cycles. TCRdb analysed the 5' RACE reads with MiXCR anew, one entry per CDR3 protein. The table records some 800,000 distinct CDR3 sequences, approximately 25% of them present only once. These data were also reused for a study on T cells of mothers and their children.

The specimen was blood. The receptor set was obtained from a boy aged 5-17 years in good health.

The V call is TRBV6-2 or TRBV6-3, the J call TRBJ2-3, with D possibly matching TRBD1 (6 bases). Germline V lookup: CDR1 MNHEY, CDR2 SVGEGT. The CDR3 is 14 residues long. V gave up 0 bases and J gave up 4 bases, with 8 bases separating them. CDR3 sequence: CASSYSDRPDTQYF. The CDR3 region has the DNA TGTGCCAGCAGTTACTCCGACAGGCCAGATACGCAGTATTTT.

The V gene is TRBV15, the J gene TRBJ2-5, with a tentative D call TRBD1 (6 bases). Trimming took off 1 base at V and 2 bases at J, with 8 bases between the two ends. CDR3 length equals 14 residues. Looked up from germline, CDR1 is LNHNV and CDR2 is YYDKDF (reference sequence). CDR3 DNA sequence: TGTGCCACCAGCAGAGGACAGGAACAAGAGACCCAGTACTTC. This sequence encodes CATSRGQEQETQYF.

The V gene is TRBV11-2, the J gene TRBJ2-1; 11 bases are shared with TRBD2. Germline values: CDR1 SGHAT, CDR2 FQNNGV. J lost 6 bases, V lost 1 base, and 5 bases had no gene match. The CDR3 loop spans 16 amino acids. The CDR3 loop reads CASSLVAGGDPNEQFF. Here the CDR3 DNA reads TGTGCCAGCAGCTTAGTAGCGGGAGGGGACCCCAATGAGCAGTTCTTC. Based on the CDR3 plus reference TRBV11-2 and TRBJ2-1, the full variable domain is EAGVAQSPRYKIIEKRQSVAFWCNPISGHATLYWYQQILGQGPKLLIQFQNNGVVDDSQLPKDRFSAERLKGVDSTLKIQPAKLEDSAVYLCASSLVAGGDPNEQFFGPGTRLTVL.

The chain is built from TRBV11-2 and TRBJ2-5; D possibly uses TRBD1 or TRBD2 (6 bases each). The DNA end is a closer match to TRBJ2-7, so the J assignment may be wrong. The germline V gene has CDR1 SGHAT and CDR2 FQNNGV. The CDR3 contains 15 residues. The CDR3 protein is CASSLGGALAYEQYF. In DNA form, the CDR3 reads TGTGCCAGCAGCTTAGGGGGGGCGCTGGCCTACGAGCAGTACTTC.

This clonotype was picked up a small number of times. The chain links TRBV18 to TRBJ1-1; tentatively, D is TRBD1 (5 bases). Germline CDR1 KGHSH, CDR2 LQKENI. V was clipped by 3 bases and J by 3 bases, with 5 bases between them. This CDR3 contains 12 residues. CDR3 DNA: TGTGCCAGCTCACCCAGGGACACTGAAGCTTTCTTT. This translates into CASSPRDTEAFF.

The rearrangement links TRBV18 to TRBJ2-3; TRBD2 agrees at 8 bases. CDR1 is KGHSH and CDR2 is LQKENI in the germline V gene. V lost 3 bases, J lost 3 bases, and 8 bases stayed unmatched. The CDR3 is made up of 16 amino acids. CDR3 region: CASSPISGTGTDTQYF. CDR3 DNA sequence: TGTGCCAGCTCACCCATTAGCGGGACCGGGACAGATACGCAGTATTTT.

This clonotype turned up a few times. This rearrangement joins TRBV7-8 to TRBJ2-7; TRBD1 agrees at 10 bases. The J segment lost 7 bases and the V segment lost 5 bases, leaving 8 bases of the junction unmatched. CDR1 is SGHVS, CDR2 FQNEAQ, per germline. The CDR3 length is 14 residues. The CDR3 DNA is TGTGCCAGCAGCGCCGGGACAGGGGAGAATGAGCAGTACTTC. This sequence encodes CASSAGTGENEQYF.

This clonotype was detected only a few times. Relative to the germline gene, one junction end is altered; a read error may explain this. The J gene is TRBJ2-4, the V gene TRBV20-1; D unresolved. The CDR3 extends over 12 amino acids. Germline CDR1 reads DFQATT; CDR2 reads SNEGSKA (reference sequence). DNA of the CDR3: TGCAGTGCTACTCCAGCCCAAAACATTCAGTACTTC. Amino acids: CSATPAQNIQYF.

The chain recombines TRBV28 with TRBJ2-5; 12 bases align to TRBD2. The J call may be wrong; the DNA end is better matched by TRBJ2-1. Germline V gives CDR1 MDHEN, CDR2 SYDVKM. The CDR3 runs 15 residues. CDR3: CASSPTSGGWNEQFF. The CDR3 nucleotides are TGTGCCAGCAGTCCGACTAGCGGGGGTTGGAATGAGCAGTTCTTC.

This clonotype was counted many times. The chain carries TRBV28 and TRBJ1-5, with a weak D call TRBD1 (6 bases). V was cut by 6 bases and J by 0 bases, with 18 bases left in between. The CDR3 consists of 17 residues. Germline V CDR1 and CDR2: MDHEN, SYDVKM. The CDR3 DNA reads as TGTGCCAGCAGGCCGGAGCGGTGGGGGGCTAGCAATCAGCCCCAGCATTTT. It encodes CASRPERWGASNQPQHF. The whole variable domain, remainder taken from reference TRBV28 and TRBJ1-5, is DVKVTQSSRYLVKRTGEKVFLECVQDMDHENMFWYRQDPGLGLRLIYFSYDVKMKEKGDIPEGYSVSREKKERFSLILESASTNQTSMYLCASRPERWGASNQPQHFGDGTRLSIL.

The CDR3 DNA reads as TGTGCCAGCAGTCCCAGGACAGACATGAACACTGAAGCTTTCTTT. It encodes CASSPRTDMNTEAFF. V gene TRBV28 combines with J gene TRBJ1-1; a weak D match, TRBD1 (6 bases). Trimming left V 5 bases short and J 0 bases short, with 13 bases between. The germline V gene encodes CDR1 MDHEN and CDR2 SYDVKM. The CDR3 covers 15 residues.

This chain uses TRBV28 with TRBJ1-2; D call uncertain. Germline V gives CDR1 MDHEN, CDR2 SYDVKM. The CDR3 runs 13 residues. V was cut by 6 bases and J by 4 bases, with 12 bases left in between. CDR3 protein: CASSLSDPYGYTF. In DNA form, the CDR3 reads TGTGCCAGCAGCTTGTCTGATCCCTATGGCTACACCTTC.

This clonotype has a single count. The chain carries TRBV25-1 and TRBJ2-1; a possible D gene is TRBD2 (5 bases). TRBJ2-5 explains the end of the DNA better; the J call may be wrong. The germline V gene has CDR1 MGHDK and CDR2 SYGVNS. This CDR3 comprises 14 residues. This chain's CDR3 is CASSEFGGWETQYF. The DNA for the CDR3 is TGTGCCAGCAGTGAATTCGGAGGCTGGGAGACCCAGTACTTC.

The chain recombines TRBV20-1 with TRBJ2-3; D not resolved. Trimming took off 3 bases at V and 5 bases at J, with 12 bases between the two ends. CDR1 is DFQATT and CDR2 is SNEGSKA in the germline V gene (reference sequence). CDR3 length equals 13 residues. Here the CDR3 DNA reads TGCAGTGCTAGGTTCGGGCCGCAAGATACGCAGTATTTT. It is translated as CSARFGPQDTQYF.

This chain connects TRBV7-3 to TRBJ2-1; 10 nucleotides agree with TRBD2. The CDR3 contains 19 residues. V was pared by 5 bases and J by 3 bases, with 16 bases of the junction left unmatched. CDR1 SGHTA and CDR2 FQGTGA come from the germline V gene. CDR3 nucleotides: TGTGCCAGCAGCGAAGGAGGGCTAGCGGGAGCCAACCTCTACAATGAGCAGTTCTTC. Translated, it gives CASSEGGLAGANLYNEQFF.

The chain carries TRBV29-1 and TRBJ2-5; D may be TRBD1 (7 bases). The CDR3 runs 12 residues. Germline CDR1 SQVTM, CDR2 ANQGSEA. V was clipped by 4 bases and J by 7 bases, with 13 bases between them. The DNA for the CDR3 is TGCAGCGTTGCGGCAGGGGGAGGGACCCAGTACTTC. The encoded protein is CSVAAGGGTQYF.

This clonotype was observed a few times. This chain links TRBV24-1 with TRBJ2-1; 9 bases match TRBD1. V trimming: 4 bases; J trimming: 0 bases; junction bases outside the gene matches: 3. Per the germline V gene, CDR1 is KGHDR and CDR2 is SFDVKD. This CDR3 spans 16 amino acids. The CDR3 DNA reads TGTGCCACCAGTGAAGGACAGGGGAGCTCCTACAATGAGCAGTTCTTC. Residues: CATSEGQGSSYNEQFF.

This clonotype was counted between two and nine times. The CDR3 protein is CAISDSLSYGYTF. In DNA form, the CDR3 reads TGTGCCATCAGTGACAGTCTTAGCTATGGCTACACCTTC. This chain uses TRBV10-3 with TRBJ1-2; D is ambiguous. The CDR3 sequence is 13 residues long. The V and J ends lost 3 bases and 4 bases respectively, with 9 bases between them. The germline V gene has CDR1 ENHRY and CDR2 SYGVKD.

CDR3 loop: CASSPGLAGYYNEQFF. Written as DNA, the CDR3 is TGTGCCAGCAGCCCCGGACTAGCGGGGTACTACAATGAGCAGTTCTTC. V gene TRBV7-3 combines with J gene TRBJ2-1; 12 nucleotides match TRBD2. This CDR3 spans 16 amino acids. Germline CDR1 and CDR2: SGHTA and FQGTGA. V dropped 5 bases and J dropped 3; count of bases not matched to a gene: 5.

The chain links TRBV27 to TRBJ2-3, with D possibly being TRBD1 (6 bases). In germline, CDR1 is MNHEY, CDR2 SMNVEV (reference sequence). Trimming removed 0 bases at V and 10 bases at J, with 17 bases between. The CDR3 consists of 15 residues. CDR3 sequence: CASSLSLGAQSSQYF. As DNA, the CDR3 is TGTGCCAGCAGTTTATCCTTGGGGGCCCAGTCCTCGCAGTATTTT.

This clonotype showed up just a few times. CDR3 in amino acids: CSASLGTVYEQYF. CDR3 DNA: TGCAGTGCTTCGTTAGGGACAGTCTACGAGCAGTACTTC. The chain carries TRBV20-1 and TRBJ2-7, with 7 bases identical to TRBD1. The germline CDR1 and CDR2 sequences are DFQATT and SNEGSKA (reference sequence). The V segment lost 5 bases and the J segment 3 bases; nucleotides outside the gene matches: 7. CDR3 size: 13 residues.

This clonotype was observed a handful of times. This chain links TRBV7-9 with TRBJ2-5; D may be TRBD1 (6 bases). The J call is in doubt because the DNA end fits TRBJ2-1 better. The CDR3 spans 18 residues. The germline gives CDR1 SEHNR, CDR2 FQNEAQ (reference sequence). CDR3 region: CASSLGQESWFGVNEQFF. CDR3 DNA sequence: TGTGCCAGCAGCTTAGGACAGGAAAGCTGGTTTGGGGTCAATGAGCAGTTCTTC.